Below are 15 T cell receptor beta chains sequenced from a single sample in a study of cytomegalovirus exposure and HLA in healthy donors. PCR used 60 Vbeta primers and 13 Jbeta primers. Only in-frame clones appear in the TCRdb table, and some are missing; sequencing was by immunoSEQ multiplex PCR. Among 150,000 or so clones, just over 70% were seen once, and the ten largest hold about 4.3%. Sequencing input: PBMCs. All receptors derive from a man younger than 35 in good health and CMV-seropositive.

The chain recombines TRBV5-6 with TRBJ2-2, with unresolved D. The V end was cut by 2 bases, the J end by 6 bases, with 17 bases between. Germline CDR1 is SGHDT and CDR2 is YYEEEE. The CDR3 consists of 16 residues. The CDR3 protein is CASSLGPSTAAGELFF. The CDR3 DNA reads TGTGCCAGCAGCTTAGGCCCTAGTACGGCCGCCGGGGAGCTGTTTTTT.

V is TRBV6-5 and J is TRBJ1-2; TRBD1 agrees at 8 bases. Unmatched junction bases numbered 10, after V lost 0 bases and J lost 7 bases. Per the germline V gene, CDR1 is MNHEY and CDR2 is SVGAGI. The CDR3 sequence is 16 residues long. The CDR3 loop is CASSYSHRGDASGYTF. The CDR3 DNA sequence: TGTGCCAGCAGTTACTCGCACAGGGGGGACGCCTCTGGCTACACCTTC.

V and J are TRBV4-2 and TRBJ2-3; TRBD1 agrees at 7 bases. The trim removed 4 bases at V and 11 bases at J, leaving 6 bases unmatched. Looked up from germline, CDR1 is LGHNA and CDR2 is YNFKEQ. This CDR3 is built from 12 residues. The CDR3: CASSREDREQYF. The CDR3 DNA sequence: TGTGCCAGCAGCCGAGAAGACAGGGAGCAGTATTTT.

CDR3 amino acids: CSVPETGGTDTQYF. CDR3 sequence (DNA): TGCAGCGTTCCAGAGACAGGGGGAACAGATACGCAGTATTTT. J is TRBJ2-3 and V is TRBV29-1, with TRBD1 identical over 9 bases. CDR1 and CDR2 from the germline V gene are SQVTM and ANQGSEA. J gave up 3 bases and V 5 bases, and 6 bases lay outside the gene matches. This CDR3 region has 14 residues.

The chain employs TRBV9 and TRBJ2-2; 8 bases line up with TRBD2. Germline-derived CDR1 and CDR2 are SGDLS and YYNGEE. The CDR3 is made up of 16 amino acids. With 6 bases clipped from V and 2 bases from J, the junction kept 9 bases outside the gene matches. This CDR3 reads CASTFTAGANTGELFF. CDR3 coding DNA: TGTGCCAGCACCTTTACAGCGGGGGCCAACACCGGGGAGCTGTTTTTT. Full variable domain (remainder filled in from reference TRBV9 and TRBJ2-2): DSGVTQTPKHLITATGQRVTLRCSPRSGDLSVYWYQQSLDQGLQFLIQYYNGEERAKGNILERFSAQQFPDLHSELNLSSLELGDSALYFCASTFTAGANTGELFFGEGSRLTVL.

The V gene is TRBV2, the J gene TRBJ1-2, with 10 bases fitting TRBD1. Germline CDR1 is SNHLY and CDR2 is FYNNEI. Trimming at V came to 6 bases and at J to 7 bases, leaving 11 bases not matched to a gene. The CDR3 is made up of 15 amino acids. The DNA of the CDR3 is TGTGCCAGCAGCTCTAGACAGGGGGCTTCTAGTGGCTACACCTTC. Translated: CASSSRQGASSGYTF. The complete variable domain, with remaining parts taken from reference TRBV2 and TRBJ1-2, reads EPEVTQTPSHQVTQMGQEVILRCVPISNHLYFYWYRQILGQKVEFLVSFYNNEISEKSEIFDDQFSVERPDGSNFTLKIRSTKLEDSAMYFCASSSRQGASSGYTFGSGTRLTVV.

This clone was counted between two and nine times. This chain links TRBV19 with TRBJ1-4; 10 nucleotides line up with TRBD1. From germline, CDR1 is LNHDA and CDR2 SQIVND (reference sequence). The junction had 10 bases not matched to a gene; V was cut back by 5 bases and J by 7 bases. This CDR3 is 16 amino acids long. The CDR3 region has the DNA TGTGCCAGTAGTTTCCCCTCGACAGGGGGCATTGAAAAACTGTTTTTT. Amino acid sequence: CASSFPSTGGIEKLFF.

The rearrangement uses TRBV9 and TRBJ1-5; D is unclear. The CDR3 runs to 12 residues. Trimming shortened V by 6 bases and J by 4 bases, and 8 bases separated the two germline ends. Germline V gives CDR1 SGDLS, CDR2 YYNGEE. CDR3 protein: CASTTGNQPQHF. CDR3 nucleotides: TGTGCCAGCACCACGGGAAATCAGCCCCAGCATTTT.

The V call is TRBV7-8, the J call TRBJ1-1; weak D call: TRBD1 (5 bases). Per germline, CDR1 SGHVS and CDR2 FQNEAQ. The CDR3 length is 14 residues. The V and J ends lost 3 bases and 6 bases respectively, with 14 bases between them. In DNA, the CDR3 is TGTGCCAGCAGCTTTGGGACTCTAGGCGCTGAAGCTTTCTTT. This gives the protein CASSFGTLGAEAFF.

The chain couples TRBV5-1 to TRBJ1-1, with TRBD1 as a possible D gene (6 bases). Germline CDR1 SGHRS, CDR2 YFSETQ. Trimming took off 5 bases at V and 3 bases at J, with 23 bases between the two ends. This CDR3 spans 17 amino acids. CDR3 coding DNA: TGCGCCAGCAGGAAGGTGGCAGGGGTTGGTTCGGACACTGAAGCTTTCTTT. Its protein is CASRKVAGVGSDTEAFF. The complete variable domain, with remaining parts taken from reference TRBV5-1 and TRBJ1-1, reads KAGVTQTPRYLIKTRGQQVTLSCSPISGHRSVSWYQQTPGQGLQFLFEYFSETQRNKGNFPGRFSGRQFSNSRSEMNVSTLELGDSALYLCASRKVAGVGSDTEAFFGQGTRLTVV.

The V and J genes are TRBV2 and TRBJ2-1, with 11 bases identical to TRBD1. CDR1 SNHLY and CDR2 FYNNEI come from the germline V gene. V lost 11 bases, J lost 6 bases, and 6 bases stayed unmatched. This CDR3 has 13 residues. The CDR3 is CAAAGTGGNEQFF. The CDR3 DNA sequence: TGTGCCGCCGCCGGGACAGGGGGCAATGAGCAGTTCTTC.

The table lists this clone with a few counts. The chain employs TRBV7-2 and TRBJ2-7, with a tentative D call TRBD2 (6 bases). V was trimmed by 0 bases and J by 7 bases, leaving 13 bases between them. The CDR3 is 14 residues long. The germline CDR1 and CDR2 sequences are SGHTA and FQGNSA. CDR3 coding DNA: TGTGCCAGCAGCTTAGCGCGGGGCAGTGGTGAGCAGTACGTC. Translating it yields CASSLARGSGEQYV.

The genes are TRBV5-4 and TRBJ1-2; TRBD1 agrees at 8 bases. Germline CDR1 and CDR2: SGHNT and YYREEE (reference sequence). The CDR3 contains 13 residues. V shed 4 bases and J 6 bases; nucleotides not matched to a gene: 5. CDR3 bases: TGTGCCAGCAGCCTAGCAGGGGGCGATGGCTACACCTTC. Its translation is CASSLAGGDGYTF.

This clone was observed a handful of times. The rearrangement links TRBV7-9 to TRBJ1-6, with 7 bases fitting TRBD1. CDR1 and CDR2 (germline): SEHNR, FQNEAQ (reference sequence). The J segment lost 10 bases and the V segment lost 2 bases, leaving 5 bases of the junction unmatched. This CDR3 has 14 residues. CDR3 nucleotide sequence: TGTGCCAGCAGCTTAATGGCAGGGGGGTCACCCCTCCACTTT. Its protein is CASSLMAGGSPLHF.

The chain links TRBV13 to TRBJ2-7; 12 bases line up with TRBD2. Trimming removed 4 bases from V and 6 bases from J; junction bases left unmatched: 1. The CDR3 loop spans 13 amino acids. Germline CDR1 PRHDT, CDR2 FYEKMQ (reference sequence). The CDR3 bases are TGTGCCAGCAGCTCGACTAGCGGGAGCGAGCAGTACGTC. Amino acids: CASSSTSGSEQYV.